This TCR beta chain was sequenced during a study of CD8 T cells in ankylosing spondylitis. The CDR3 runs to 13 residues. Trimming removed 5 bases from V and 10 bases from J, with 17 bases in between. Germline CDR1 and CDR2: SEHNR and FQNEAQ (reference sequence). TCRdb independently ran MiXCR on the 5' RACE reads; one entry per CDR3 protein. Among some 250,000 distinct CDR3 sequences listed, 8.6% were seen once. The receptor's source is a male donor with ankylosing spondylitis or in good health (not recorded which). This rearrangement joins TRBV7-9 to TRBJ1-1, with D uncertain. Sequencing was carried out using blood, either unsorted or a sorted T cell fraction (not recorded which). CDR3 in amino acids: CASSPPDRRGAFF. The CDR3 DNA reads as TGTGCCAGCAGCCCCCCCGATCGCCGGGGAGCTTTCTTT. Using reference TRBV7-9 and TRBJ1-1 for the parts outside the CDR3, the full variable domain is DTGVSQNPRHKITKRGQNVTFRCDPISEHNRLYWYRQTLGQGPEFLTYFQNEAQLEKSRLLSDRFSAERPKGSFSTLEIQRTEQGDSAMYLCASSPPDRRGAFFGQGTRLTVV.